This T cell receptor (beta chain) appears in the sequencing data of a study of T cell responses to AZD1222 COVID-19 vaccine. Germline V gene lookup returns CDR1 GTSNPN and CDR2 SVGIG (reference sequence). Trimming cost V 5 bases and J 4 bases; bases outside gene matches: 8. The CDR3 contains 14 residues. Generated by immunoSEQ multiplex PCR, the TCRdb table keeps only in-frame clones and is missing some. The sample comprises about 99,000 clones, roughly 90% of which are singletons, and 8% to 8.5% rests with the top ten. The source material was peripheral blood, sampled 28 days after the second AZD1222 dose. This rearrangement joins TRBV30 to TRBJ2-4; 7 bases are shared with TRBD1. This receptor was identified in an adult who received the AZD1222 COVID-19 vaccine. In nucleotides, the CDR3 is TGTGCCTGGGCCCCAGGGGACAGAAAAAACATTCAGTACTTC. It encodes CAWAPGDRKNIQYF.